These 14 T cell receptor beta chains were all obtained from the same sample, sequenced in a study of blood T cell repertoires in COVID-19. Data came from immunoSEQ multiplex PCR; TCRdb stores just in-frame clones and leaves some out. Found here are 200,000 to 250,000 clones, about 83% of them singletons; the top ten hold about 5.3%. The sequenced sample consisted of PBMCs or T cells enriched from blood (not recorded which). These receptors came from a woman between 45 and 60 years old who had been exposed to COVID-19.

CDR3 sequence reads: CSVDNPGGAVQETQYF. The CDR3 DNA sequence: TGCAGCGTTGACAACCCTGGTGGGGCTGTCCAAGAGACCCAGTACTTC. V and J are TRBV29-1 and TRBJ2-5; D is possibly TRBD1 (5 bases). CDR1 is SQVTM, CDR2 ANQGSEA, per germline. V was cut by 3 bases and J by 1 base, with 18 bases left in between. The CDR3 covers 16 residues.

The CDR3 is CASSLGRPGADTQYF. DNA of the CDR3: TGTGCCAGCAGCTTAGGCAGGCCAGGGGCGGATACGCAGTATTTT. The J gene is TRBJ2-3, the V gene TRBV11-2, with D possibly TRBD1 on 6 matching bases. Germline V gene sequence: CDR1 SGHAT, CDR2 FQNNGV. Trimming left V 1 base short and J 6 bases short, with 14 bases between. The CDR3 has 15 amino acids.

The rearrangement joins TRBV19 to TRBJ1-5; D is ambiguous. The CDR3 contains 13 residues. Between the trimmed V and J ends, which lost 8 bases and 2 bases, there was a span of 10 bases. From germline, CDR1 is LNHDA and CDR2 SQIVND (reference sequence). The CDR3 sequence: CASGFGGNQPQHF. The CDR3 DNA is TGTGCCAGTGGCTTCGGGGGCAATCAGCCCCAGCATTTT.

About this clone itself: Additional DNA sequences in this sample encode the identical CDR3. The chain joins TRBV19 to TRBJ1-5; TRBD1 agrees at 9 bases. Germline CDR1 LNHDA, CDR2 SQIVND (reference sequence). The CDR3 length is 15 residues. J was trimmed by 1 base and V by 3 bases; bases with no gene match: 1. CDR3: CASSIDRGSNQPQHF. The CDR3 DNA is TGTGCCAGTAGTATTGACAGGGGGAGCAATCAGCCCCAGCATTTT.

The chain employs TRBV5-6 and TRBJ2-7; D unresolved. V was pared by 2 bases and J by 1 base, with 10 bases between. The CDR3 runs to 14 residues. Germline V gene lookup returns CDR1 SGHDT and CDR2 YYEEEE. The CDR3 DNA follows: TGTGCCAGCAGCTTAGGTAGCTTATCCTACGAGCAGTACTTC. Its protein is CASSLGSLSYEQYF.

This chain connects TRBV27 to TRBJ1-2; D ambiguous. Deletions cut 2 bases from V and 2 bases from J, with 6 bases between. Germline V gene lookup returns CDR1 MNHEY and CDR2 SMNVEV (reference sequence). The CDR3 is 13 residues long. The CDR3 loop reads CASSLGRNYGYTF. The CDR3 coding sequence is TGTGCCAGCAGTTTAGGGAGGAACTATGGCTACACCTTC.

V and J are TRBV3-1 (or the pseudogene TRBV3-2) and TRBJ1-2, with D uncertain. Germline CDR1 LGHDT, CDR2 YNNKEL (reference sequence). V lost 5 bases and J 0 bases, leaving 13 bases between the germline ends. The CDR3 runs 15 residues. CDR3 DNA sequence: TGTGCCAGCAGCAGGAGGGCCGATTCTAACTATGGCTACACCTTC. Translated: CASSRRADSNYGYTF.

This clone was observed once. The rearrangement links TRBV10-2 to TRBJ1-5; no firm D call. This CDR3 comprises 16 residues. Trimming removed 3 bases from V and 1 base from J, with 13 bases in between. In germline, CDR1 is WSHSY, CDR2 SAAADI. The CDR3 region is CASSEEGKGSNQPQHF. The CDR3 DNA follows: TGCGCCAGCAGTGAAGAGGGAAAGGGAAGCAATCAGCCCCAGCATTTT.

This chain uses TRBV27 with TRBJ1-4; D might be TRBD1 (6 bases). Trimming removed 6 bases at V and 6 bases at J, with 14 bases between. This CDR3 spans 14 amino acids. Germline CDR1 and CDR2: MNHEY and SMNVEV (reference sequence). The CDR3 DNA follows: TGTGCCAGCAGCCGTAGGGGGGGGCATGAAAAACTGTTTTTT. It is translated as CASSRRGGHEKLFF.

The chain has TRBV7-2 and TRBJ1-1, with 8 nucleotides matching TRBD1. With 5 bases clipped from V and 0 bases from J, the junction kept 5 bases outside the gene matches. Germline V gene sequence: CDR1 SGHTA, CDR2 FQGNSA. The CDR3 has 15 amino acids. CDR3 nucleotides: TGTGCCAGCAGCCTTCGGGGACAGGTGAACACTGAAGCTTTCTTT. As protein: CASSLRGQVNTEAFF. The variable domain in full, completed from reference TRBV7-2 and TRBJ1-1, reads GAGVSQSPSNKVTEKGKDVELRCDPISGHTALYWYRQSLGQGLEFLIYFQGNSAPDKSGLPSDRFSAERTGGSVSTLTIQRTQQEDSAVYLCASSLRGQVNTEAFFGQGTRLTVV.

This chain uses TRBV4-3 with TRBJ1-2; 7 nucleotides agree with TRBD1. There are 16 residues in the CDR3. CDR1 LGHNA and CDR2 YSLEER come from the germline V gene. V trimming: 0 bases; J trimming: 3 bases; junction bases outside the gene matches: 7. CDR3: CASSQEGQLGDYGYTF. CDR3 DNA sequence: TGCGCCAGCAGCCAAGAGGGACAGTTGGGAGACTATGGCTACACCTTC.

This clone has only one observation. This sequence joins TRBV5-4 and TRBJ2-3; 7 positions agree with TRBD1. The germline V gene encodes CDR1 SGHNT and CDR2 YYREEE (reference sequence). V lost 0 bases and J lost 3; bases outside the gene matches: 4. This CDR3 is 15 amino acids long. As DNA, the CDR3 is TGTGCCAGCAGCTTGGGGGGACAGCTAACAGATACGCAGTATTTT. It codes for CASSLGGQLTDTQYF. Filled out from reference TRBV5-4 and TRBJ2-3, the complete variable domain reads ETGVTQSPTHLIKTRGQQVTLRCSSQSGHNTVSWYQQALGQGPQFIFQYYREEENGRGNFPPRFSGLQFPNYSSELNVNALELDDSALYLCASSLGGQLTDTQYFGPGTRLTVL.

The CDR3 is CASSRAGTVNTEAFF. The CDR3 DNA reads as TGTGCCAGTAGTAGGGCCGGGACAGTGAACACTGAAGCTTTCTTT. The chain combines TRBV19 with TRBJ1-1, with 7 bases identical to TRBD1. V lost 4 bases to trimming and J lost 0 bases; unmatched junction nucleotides: 5. This CDR3 contains 15 residues. CDR1 LNHDA and CDR2 SQIVND come from the germline V gene (reference sequence).

The chain uses TRBV7-2 and TRBJ1-4; 9 positions agree with TRBD1. From germline, CDR1 is SGHTA and CDR2 FQGNSA. J was trimmed by 6 bases and V by 6 bases; bases with no gene match: 5. The CDR3 spans 14 residues. CDR3 DNA sequence: TGTGCCAGCAGGATCACAGGGGGCGATGAAAAACTGTTTTTT. It is translated as CASRITGGDEKLFF.